This T cell receptor (beta chain) was recovered during a study of T cells after somatic rescue of genetic block. TCRdb's table, derived via immunoSEQ multiplex PCR, lists solely in-frame clones and lacks some. In the table there are about 72,000 clones, approximately 90% of which are singletons. The CDR3 is made up of 14 amino acids. Germline CDR1 is MNHEY and CDR2 is SVGAGI. The ends were cut back, 2 bases at V and 1 base at J, with 9 bases in the middle. Sequencing was carried out using peripheral blood mononuclear cells (PBMCs). This sequence was found in a man aged 30-40 years. The chain has TRBV6-5 and TRBJ2-7, with D uncertain. CDR3 loop: CASSYGSGSYEQYF. As DNA, the CDR3 is TGTGCCAGCAGTTACGGATCTGGGTCCTACGAGCAGTACTTC.